The present TCR beta chain was sequenced within a study of blood T cell repertoires in COVID-19. Germline loops: CDR1 SGDLS, CDR2 YYNGEE. CDR3 length: 16 residues. V was shortened by 4 bases and J by 2 bases, with 16 bases between the two germline ends. Here immunoSEQ multiplex PCR was the method, and the copy in TCRdb shows in-frame clones only, minus some. The data hold tens of thousands of clones, with roughly 88% observed a single time. Sequenced input: peripheral blood. The sequence derives from a young man with acute or convalescent COVID-19. The chain has TRBV9 and TRBJ2-1; D possibly corresponds to TRBD1 (6 bases). CDR3 nucleotides: TGTGCCAGCAGCCCAACAGGGTTTCGGACCTACAATGAGCAGTTCTTC. This translates into CASSPTGFRTYNEQFF.